This record looks at one T cell receptor beta chain sequence and its context. Its antigen is not known. The source of the sample is a study of T cell responses to AZD1222 COVID-19 vaccine. Study-level points and caveats: Baseline serology detected seropositivity in only a handful of AZD1222 recipients. Regions 160-218 and 743-854 held dominance among vaccine-associated CD4 TCRs, which spanned spike. Possibly, clonal diversity was underestimated; donors were largely white British and included more females.

TCRdb keeps only in-frame clones here, not all; method: immunoSEQ multiplex PCR. Among roughly 140,000 clones listed, 80% to 95% were seen once. The trim removed 3 bases at V and 5 bases at J, leaving 4 bases unmatched. Germline assignment: CDR1 PRHDT and CDR2 FYEKMQ (reference sequence). The CDR3 contains 14 residues. The rearrangement uses TRBV13 and TRBJ2-5, with 9 bases fitting TRBD2. The material sequenced was peripheral blood, taken on day 0 of MenACWY control vaccination. The source of this sequence is an adult in good health. The CDR3 is CASSLRGGRETQYF. The CDR3 DNA sequence: TGTGCCAGCAGCTTGCGGGGGGGGCGGGAGACCCAGTACTTC.